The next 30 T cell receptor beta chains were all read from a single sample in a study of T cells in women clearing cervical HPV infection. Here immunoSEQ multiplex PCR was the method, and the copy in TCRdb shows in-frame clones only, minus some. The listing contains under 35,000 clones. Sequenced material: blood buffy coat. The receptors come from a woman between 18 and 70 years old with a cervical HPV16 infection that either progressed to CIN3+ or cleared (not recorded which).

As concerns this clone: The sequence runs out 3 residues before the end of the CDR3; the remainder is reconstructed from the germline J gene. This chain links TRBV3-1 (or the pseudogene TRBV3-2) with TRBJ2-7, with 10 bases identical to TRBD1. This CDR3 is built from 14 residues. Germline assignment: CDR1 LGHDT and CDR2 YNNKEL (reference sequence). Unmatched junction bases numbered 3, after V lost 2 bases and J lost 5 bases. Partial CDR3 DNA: TGTGCCAGCAGCCAAATGGGACAGGGGAACGAG. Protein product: CASSQMGQGNE. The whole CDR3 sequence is CASSQMGQGNEQYF.

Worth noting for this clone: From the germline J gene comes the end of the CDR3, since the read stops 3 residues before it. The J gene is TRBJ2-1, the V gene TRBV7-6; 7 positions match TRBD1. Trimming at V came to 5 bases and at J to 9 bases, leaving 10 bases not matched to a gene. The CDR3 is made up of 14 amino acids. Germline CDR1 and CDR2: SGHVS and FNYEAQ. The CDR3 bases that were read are TGTGCCAGCAGCCCGCCCAGGGGGTCGGGTGAG. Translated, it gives CASSPPRGSGE. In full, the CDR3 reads CASSPPRGSGEQFF.

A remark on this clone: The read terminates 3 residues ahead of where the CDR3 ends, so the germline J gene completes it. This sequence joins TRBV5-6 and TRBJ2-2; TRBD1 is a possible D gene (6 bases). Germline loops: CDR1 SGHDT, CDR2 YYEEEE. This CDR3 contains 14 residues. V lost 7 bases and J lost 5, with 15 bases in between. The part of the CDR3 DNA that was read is TGTGCCAGCTTTAACAGGGATGGTACCGGGGAG. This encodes CASFNRDGTGE. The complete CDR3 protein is CASFNRDGTGELFF.

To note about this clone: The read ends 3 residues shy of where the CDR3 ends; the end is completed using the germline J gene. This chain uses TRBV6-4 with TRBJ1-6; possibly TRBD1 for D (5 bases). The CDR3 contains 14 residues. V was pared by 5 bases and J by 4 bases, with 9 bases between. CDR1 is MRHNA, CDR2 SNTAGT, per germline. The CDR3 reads CASSPQAYNSPLHF. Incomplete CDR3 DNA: TGTGCCAGCAGTCCACAGGCTTATAATTCACCC.

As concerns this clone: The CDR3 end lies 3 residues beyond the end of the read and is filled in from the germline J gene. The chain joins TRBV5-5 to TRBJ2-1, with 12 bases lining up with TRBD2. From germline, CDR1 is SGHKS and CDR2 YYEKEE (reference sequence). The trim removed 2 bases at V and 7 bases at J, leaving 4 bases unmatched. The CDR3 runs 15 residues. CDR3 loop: CASSFLAGGPNEQFF. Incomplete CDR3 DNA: TGTGCCAGCAGCTTTCTAGCGGGGGGGCCGAATGAG.

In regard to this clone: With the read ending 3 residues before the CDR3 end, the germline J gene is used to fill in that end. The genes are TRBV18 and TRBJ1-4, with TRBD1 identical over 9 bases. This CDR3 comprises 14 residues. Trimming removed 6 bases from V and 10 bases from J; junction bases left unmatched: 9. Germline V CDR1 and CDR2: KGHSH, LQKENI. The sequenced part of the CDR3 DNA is TGTGCCAGCTCGCCAAACAGGGGGCATGGAAAA. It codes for CASSPNRGHGK. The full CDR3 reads CASSPNRGHGKLFF.

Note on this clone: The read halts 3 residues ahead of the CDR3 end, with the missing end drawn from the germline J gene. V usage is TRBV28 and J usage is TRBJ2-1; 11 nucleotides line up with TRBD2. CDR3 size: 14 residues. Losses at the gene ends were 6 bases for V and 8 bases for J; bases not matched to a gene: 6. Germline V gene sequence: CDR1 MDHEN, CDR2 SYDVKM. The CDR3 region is CASRGGLAVYEQFF. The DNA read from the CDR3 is TGTGCCAGCAGGGGGGGACTAGCGGTTTATGAG. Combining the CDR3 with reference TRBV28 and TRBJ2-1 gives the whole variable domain DVKVTQSSRYLVKRTGEKVFLECVQDMDHENMFWYRQDPGLGLRLIYFSYDVKMKEKGDIPEGYSVSREKKERFSLILESASTNQTSMYLCASRGGLAVYEQFFGPGTRLTVL.

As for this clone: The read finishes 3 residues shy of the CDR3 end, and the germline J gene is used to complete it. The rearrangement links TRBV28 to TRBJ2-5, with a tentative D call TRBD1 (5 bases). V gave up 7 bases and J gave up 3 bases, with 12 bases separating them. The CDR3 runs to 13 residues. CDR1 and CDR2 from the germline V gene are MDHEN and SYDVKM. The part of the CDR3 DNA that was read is TGTGCCAGCACCGATGGGGCGGAAGAGACC. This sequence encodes CASTDGAEET. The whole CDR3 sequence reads CASTDGAEETQYF.

CDR3 protein: CASSQRDSSYGYTF. The DNA read from the CDR3 is TGTGCCAGTAGTCAACGGGACTCCTCCTATGGC. V is TRBV19 and J is TRBJ1-2; the D gene is possibly TRBD1 (5 bases). The missing CDR3 end, 3 residues past where the read stops, is filled in from the germline J gene. Trimming left V 5 bases short and J 4 bases short, with 14 bases between. CDR3 size: 14 residues. Germline V gene sequence: CDR1 LNHDA, CDR2 SQIVND (reference sequence).

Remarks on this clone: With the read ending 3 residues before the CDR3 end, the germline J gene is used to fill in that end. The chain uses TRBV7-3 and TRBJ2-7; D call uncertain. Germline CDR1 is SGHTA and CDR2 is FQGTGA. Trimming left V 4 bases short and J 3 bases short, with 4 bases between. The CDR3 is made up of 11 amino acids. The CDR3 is CASSSYYEQYF. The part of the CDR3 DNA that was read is TGTGCCAGCAGCTCGTACTACGAG.

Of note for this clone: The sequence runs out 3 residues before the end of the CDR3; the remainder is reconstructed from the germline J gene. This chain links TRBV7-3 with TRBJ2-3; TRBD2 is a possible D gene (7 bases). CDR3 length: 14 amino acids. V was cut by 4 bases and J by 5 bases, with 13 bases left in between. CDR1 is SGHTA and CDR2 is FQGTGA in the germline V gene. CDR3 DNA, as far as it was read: TGTGCCAGCAGCTGGCGGGGGCAGGAAGATACG. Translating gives CASSWRGQEDT. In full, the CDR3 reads CASSWRGQEDTQYF.

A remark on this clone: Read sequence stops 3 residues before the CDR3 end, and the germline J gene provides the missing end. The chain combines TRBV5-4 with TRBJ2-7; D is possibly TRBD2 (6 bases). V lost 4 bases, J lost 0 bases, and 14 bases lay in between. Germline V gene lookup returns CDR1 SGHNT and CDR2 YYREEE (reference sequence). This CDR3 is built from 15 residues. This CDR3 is CASSQTFGGSYEQYF. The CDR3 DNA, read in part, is TGTGCCAGCAGCCAGACCTTCGGGGGCTCCTACGAG.

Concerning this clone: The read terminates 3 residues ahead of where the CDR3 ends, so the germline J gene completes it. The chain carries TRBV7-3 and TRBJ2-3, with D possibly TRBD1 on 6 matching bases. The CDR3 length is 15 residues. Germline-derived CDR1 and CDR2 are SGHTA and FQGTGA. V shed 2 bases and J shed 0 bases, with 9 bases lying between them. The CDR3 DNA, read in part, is TGTGCCAGCAGCTTATGGGGGCGAAGCACAGATACG. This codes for CASSLWGRSTDT. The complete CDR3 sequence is CASSLWGRSTDTQYF.

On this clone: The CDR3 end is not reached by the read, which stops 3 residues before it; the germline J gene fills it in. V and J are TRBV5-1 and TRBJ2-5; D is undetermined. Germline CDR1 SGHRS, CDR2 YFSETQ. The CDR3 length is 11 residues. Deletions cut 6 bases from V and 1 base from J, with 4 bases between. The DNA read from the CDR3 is TGCGCCAGCACGTCCCAAGAGACC. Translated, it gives CASTSQET. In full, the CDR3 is CASTSQETQYF.

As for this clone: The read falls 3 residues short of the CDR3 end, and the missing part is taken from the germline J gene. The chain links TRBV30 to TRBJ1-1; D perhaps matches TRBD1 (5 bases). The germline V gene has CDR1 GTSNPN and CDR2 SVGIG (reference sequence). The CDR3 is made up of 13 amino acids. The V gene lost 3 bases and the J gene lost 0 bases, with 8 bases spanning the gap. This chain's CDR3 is CAWSRALNTEAFF. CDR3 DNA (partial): TGTGCCTGGAGCAGGGCCTTGAACACTGAA.

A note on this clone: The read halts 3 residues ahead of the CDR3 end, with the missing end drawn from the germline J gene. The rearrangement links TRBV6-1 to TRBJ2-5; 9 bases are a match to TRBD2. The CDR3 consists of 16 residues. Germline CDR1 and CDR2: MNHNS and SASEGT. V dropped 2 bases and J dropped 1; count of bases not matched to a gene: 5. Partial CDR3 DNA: TGTGCCAGCAGTGAAATGGGGCGGGGGGGCCAAGAGACC. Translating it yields CASSEMGRGGQET. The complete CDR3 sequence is CASSEMGRGGQETQYF.

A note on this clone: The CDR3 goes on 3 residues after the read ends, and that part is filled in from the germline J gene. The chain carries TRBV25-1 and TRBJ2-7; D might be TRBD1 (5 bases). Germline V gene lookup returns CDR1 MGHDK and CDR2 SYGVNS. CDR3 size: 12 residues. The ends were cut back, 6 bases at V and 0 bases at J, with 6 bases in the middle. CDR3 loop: CASRDSSYEQYF. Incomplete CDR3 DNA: TGTGCCAGCAGAGACAGCTCCTACGAG.

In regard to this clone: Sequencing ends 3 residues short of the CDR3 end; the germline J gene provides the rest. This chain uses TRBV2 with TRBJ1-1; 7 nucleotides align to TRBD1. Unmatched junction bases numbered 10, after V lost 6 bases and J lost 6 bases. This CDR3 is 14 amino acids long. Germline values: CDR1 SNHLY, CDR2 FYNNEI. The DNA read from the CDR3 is TGTGCCAGCAGACATGACAGGGCATCGGCTGAA. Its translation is CASRHDRASAE. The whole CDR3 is CASRHDRASAEAFF.

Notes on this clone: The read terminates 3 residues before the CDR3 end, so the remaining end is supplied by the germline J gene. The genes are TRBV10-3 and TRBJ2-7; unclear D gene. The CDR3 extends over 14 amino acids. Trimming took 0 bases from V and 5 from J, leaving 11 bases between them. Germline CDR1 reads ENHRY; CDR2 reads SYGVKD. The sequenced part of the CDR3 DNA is TGTGCCATCAGTGAGTCCGCTTACAGCCACGAG. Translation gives CAISESAYSHE. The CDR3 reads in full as CAISESAYSHEQYF.

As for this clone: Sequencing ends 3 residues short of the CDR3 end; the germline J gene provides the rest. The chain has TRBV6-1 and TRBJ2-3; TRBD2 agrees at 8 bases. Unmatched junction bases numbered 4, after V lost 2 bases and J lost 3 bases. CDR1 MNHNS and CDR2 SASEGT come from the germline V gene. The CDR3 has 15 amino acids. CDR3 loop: CASSEIGGGTDTQYF. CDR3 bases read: TGTGCCAGCAGTGAAATCGGCGGGGGGACAGATACG.

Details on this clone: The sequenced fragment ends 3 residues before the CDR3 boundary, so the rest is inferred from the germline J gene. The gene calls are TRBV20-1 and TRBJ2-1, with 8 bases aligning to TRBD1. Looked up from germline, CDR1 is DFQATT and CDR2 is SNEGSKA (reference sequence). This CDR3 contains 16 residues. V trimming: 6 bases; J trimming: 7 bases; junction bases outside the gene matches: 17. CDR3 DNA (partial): TGCAGTGCCTGGGTGGCAGGGGGCCATCCAATAAATGAG. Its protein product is CSAWVAGGHPINE. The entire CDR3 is CSAWVAGGHPINEQFF.

The CDR3 loop is CATSRVGSGNTIYF. The sequenced part of the CDR3 DNA is TGTGCCACCAGCAGAGTCGGCTCTGGAAACACC. This chain connects TRBV15 to TRBJ1-3; no clear D gene. Read sequence stops 3 residues before the CDR3 end, and the germline J gene provides the missing end. The germline gives CDR1 LNHNV, CDR2 YYDKDF (reference sequence). Trimming removed 1 base from V and 0 bases from J, with 4 bases in between. The CDR3 length is 14 residues. The full variable domain, with the rest looked up from reference TRBV15 and TRBJ1-3, is DAMVIQNPRYQVTQFGKPVTLSCSQTLNHNVMYWYQQKSSQAPKLLFHYYDKDFNNEADTPDNFQSRRPNTSFCFLDIRSPGLGDTAMYLCATSRVGSGNTIYFGEGSWLTVV.

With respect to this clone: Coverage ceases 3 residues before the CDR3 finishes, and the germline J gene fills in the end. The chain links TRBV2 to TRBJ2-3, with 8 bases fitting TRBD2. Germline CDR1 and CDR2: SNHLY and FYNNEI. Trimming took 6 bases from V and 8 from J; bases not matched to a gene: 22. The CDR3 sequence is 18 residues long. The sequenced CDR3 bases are TGTGCCAGCAGACTCCACCAGGGACTAGTAAGGTGGGCAGGTACG. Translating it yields CASRLHQGLVRWAGT. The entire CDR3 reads CASRLHQGLVRWAGTQYF.

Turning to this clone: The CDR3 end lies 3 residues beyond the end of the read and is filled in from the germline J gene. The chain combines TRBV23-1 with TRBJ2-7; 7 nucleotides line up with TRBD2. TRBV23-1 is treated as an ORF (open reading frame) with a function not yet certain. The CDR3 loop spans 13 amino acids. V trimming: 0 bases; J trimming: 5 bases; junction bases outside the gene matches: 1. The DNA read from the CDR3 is TGCGCCAGCAGTCAATCAGCGGGGCACGAG. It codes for CASSQSAGHE. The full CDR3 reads CASSQSAGHEQYF.

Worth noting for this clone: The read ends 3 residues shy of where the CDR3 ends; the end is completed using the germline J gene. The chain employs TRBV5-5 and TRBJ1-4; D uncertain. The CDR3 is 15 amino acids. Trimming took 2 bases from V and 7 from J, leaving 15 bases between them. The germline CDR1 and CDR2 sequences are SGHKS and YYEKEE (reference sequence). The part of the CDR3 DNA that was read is TGTGCCAGCAGCTTACTAGGCAGTCGGAGTGAAAAA. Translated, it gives CASSLLGSRSEK. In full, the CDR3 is CASSLLGSRSEKLFF.

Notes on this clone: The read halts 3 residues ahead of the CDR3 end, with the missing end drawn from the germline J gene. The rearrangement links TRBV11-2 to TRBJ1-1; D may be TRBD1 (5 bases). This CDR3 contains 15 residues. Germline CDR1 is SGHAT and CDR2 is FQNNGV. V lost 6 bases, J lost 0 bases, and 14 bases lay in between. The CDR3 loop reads CASSQRQSMNTEAFF. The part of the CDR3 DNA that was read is TGTGCCAGCAGTCAGAGACAGTCCATGAACACTGAA.

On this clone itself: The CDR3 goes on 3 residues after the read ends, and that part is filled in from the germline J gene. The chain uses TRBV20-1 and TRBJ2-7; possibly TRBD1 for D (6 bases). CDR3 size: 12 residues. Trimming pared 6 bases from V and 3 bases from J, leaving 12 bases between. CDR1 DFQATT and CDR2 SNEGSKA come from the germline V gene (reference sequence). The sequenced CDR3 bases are TGCAGTGCAACTGGACAGAGCTACGAG. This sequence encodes CSATGQSYE. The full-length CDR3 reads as CSATGQSYEQYF.

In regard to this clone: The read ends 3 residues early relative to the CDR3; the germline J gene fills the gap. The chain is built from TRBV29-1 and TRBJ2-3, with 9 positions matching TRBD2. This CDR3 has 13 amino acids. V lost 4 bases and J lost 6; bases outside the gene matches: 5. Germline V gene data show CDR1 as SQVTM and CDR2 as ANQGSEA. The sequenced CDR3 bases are TGCAGCGTTGTAGTAGCGGGGGCCGATACG. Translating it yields CSVVVAGADT. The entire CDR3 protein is CSVVVAGADTQYF.

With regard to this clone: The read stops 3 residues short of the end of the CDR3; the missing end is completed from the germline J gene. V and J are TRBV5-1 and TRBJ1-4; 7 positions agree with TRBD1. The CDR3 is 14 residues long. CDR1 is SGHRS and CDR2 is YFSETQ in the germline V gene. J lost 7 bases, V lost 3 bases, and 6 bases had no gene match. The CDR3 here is CASSWGTVGEKLFF. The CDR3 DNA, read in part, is TGCGCCAGCAGCTGGGGGACAGTGGGTGAAAAA.

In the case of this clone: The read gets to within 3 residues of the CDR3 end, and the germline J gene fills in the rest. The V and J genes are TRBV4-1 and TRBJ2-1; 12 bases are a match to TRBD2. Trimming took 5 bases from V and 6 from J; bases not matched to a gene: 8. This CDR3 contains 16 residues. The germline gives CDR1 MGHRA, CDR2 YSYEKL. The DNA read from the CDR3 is TGCGCCAGCAGCTGGACTAGCGGGGACGTGGTCAATGAG. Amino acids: CASSWTSGDVVNE. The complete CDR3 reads CASSWTSGDVVNEQFF.